The rows below give T cell receptor beta chains drawn from one sample of a study of brain T cells in children with intractable seizures. Produced via immunoSEQ multiplex PCR; TCRdb's table is partial and in-frame only. The sample yields around 340,000 clones, approximately 93% seen once. The specimen was peripheral blood, collected approximately 5 months after surgery. Receptors were obtained from a boy younger than two with tuberous sclerosis and intractable seizures. The CDR3 runs from the conserved cysteine through the conserved F or W. The order of the fields is clone size, V gene, D gene, J gene, CDR3 protein, CDR3 DNA. The D gene is left open where the match is weak. Rows may omit the clone size; those that give it use once, few, many or a size class.

>once|TRBV29-1|NA|TRBJ1-2
CSVLLNYGYTF
TGCAGCGTCCTCTTAAACTATGGCTACACCTTC
>NA|TRBV4-1|TRBD2|TRBJ2-1
CASSYRLASNNEQFF
TGCGCCAGCAGCTACCGACTAGCGTCTAATAATGAGCAGTTCTTC
>NA|TRBV29-1|NA|TRBJ2-3
CSSDSKASTDTQYF
TGCAGCTCCGACTCAAAGGCTAGCACAGATACGCAGTATTTT
>NA|TRBV4-1|NA|TRBJ1-2
CASSLDGGARGYGYTF
TGCGCCAGCAGCCTAGACGGGGGGGCGCGGGGCTATGGCTACACCTTC
>NA|TRBV6-5|NA|TRBJ1-2
CASSSPTGESYGYTF
TGTGCCAGCAGTTCCCCGACAGGAGAATCCTATGGCTACACCTTC
>few|TRBV5-1|NA|TRBJ1-1
CASSLAGPANTEAFF
TGCGCCAGCAGCTTGGCGGGGCCTGCGAACACTGAAGCTTTCTTT
>NA|TRBV6-5|NA|TRBJ1-4
CASNWREKLFF
TGTGCCAGCAATTGGAGGGAAAAACTGTTTTTT
>NA|TRBV15|NA|TRBJ2-1
CATSRDFGAARAYNEQFF
TGTGCCACCAGCAGAGACTTTGGGGCTGCCAGAGCCTACAATGAGCAGTTCTTC
>NA|TRBV7-9|TRBD1|TRBJ2-5
CASSPDRLKTQYF
TGTGCCAGCAGCCCGGACAGGCTGAAGACCCAGTACTTC
>NA|TRBV5-6|TRBD1|TRBJ1-2
CASSARGTGGNYGYTF
TGTGCCAGCAGCGCGCGAGGGACAGGGGGGAACTATGGCTACACCTTC
>NA|TRBV18|NA|TRBJ2-7
CASSPGTPSYEQYF
TGTGCCAGCTCACCAGGGACTCCCTCCTACGAGCAGTACTTC
>once|TRBV27|NA|TRBJ2-7
CASRQQGNEQYF
TGTGCCAGCAGGCAACAGGGAAACGAGCAGTACTTC
>NA|TRBV10-3|NA|TRBJ2-1
CAISAQRRGSYNEQFF
TGTGCCATCAGTGCCCAGCGGAGAGGCTCCTACAATGAGCAGTTCTTC
>NA|TRBV12-3/TRBV12-4|NA|TRBJ2-2
CASSPVPGELFF
TGTGCCAGCAGCCCGGTGCCCGGGGAGCTGTTTTTT
>NA|TRBV3-1/TRBV3-2|NA|TRBJ2-4
CASSQEGYGNIQYF
TGTGCCAGCAGCCAAGAAGGTTACGGAAACATTCAGTACTTC
>NA|TRBV9|TRBD1|TRBJ1-6
CASSAMTGVNSPLHF
TGTGCCAGCAGCGCCATGACAGGGGTTAATTCACCCCTCCACTTT
>NA|TRBV5-1|NA|TRBJ1-2
CASSLTQRYGYTF
TGCGCCAGCAGCTTAACACAGCGCTATGGCTACACCTTC
>NA|TRBV6-6|TRBD1|TRBJ2-7
CASSYPRQGVYEQYF
TGTGCCAGCAGTTACCCGCGGCAGGGGGTCTACGAGCAGTACTTC
>once|TRBV19|TRBD1|TRBJ1-5
CASSNQGAGTGYSNQPQHF
TGTGCCAGTAGTAACCAAGGAGCCGGGACAGGGTATAGCAATCAGCCCCAGCATTTT
>NA|TRBV7-6|NA|TRBJ2-2
CASSLSRSTGELFF
TGTGCCAGCAGCTTATCAAGGAGCACCGGGGAGCTGTTTTTT
>NA|TRBV5-1|NA|TRBJ1-2
CASSLGLSRNGYTF
TGCGCCAGCAGCTTGGGTCTCTCACGGAATGGCTACACCTTC
>NA|TRBV7-2|NA|TRBJ1-2
CASSPHGARANYGYTF
TGTGCCAGCAGTCCCCACGGGGCGAGAGCTAACTATGGCTACACCTTC
>NA|TRBV18|NA|TRBJ1-1
CASSPIAGVEAFF
TGTGCCAGCTCACCGATAGCCGGGGTTGAAGCTTTCTTT
>NA|TRBV7-3|TRBD1|TRBJ1-1
CASSLTGDNTEAFF
TGTGCCAGCAGCCTAACAGGGGATAACACTGAAGCTTTCTTT
>NA|TRBV19|NA|TRBJ1-2
CASSPSHRPGDGYTF
TGTGCCAGTAGCCCTTCACACAGGCCGGGGGATGGCTACACCTTC
>NA|TRBV4-1|TRBD1|TRBJ1-2
CASTLQGSGPWGYTF
TGCGCCAGCACGCTACAGGGGTCCGGGCCTTGGGGCTACACCTTC
>NA|TRBV7-9|NA|TRBJ2-1
CASSYSYNEQFF
TGTGCCAGCAGCTATAGCTACAATGAGCAGTTCTTC
>NA|TRBV6-5|NA|TRBJ2-1
CASSYSPGDYNEQFF
TGTGCCAGCAGTTATTCGCCAGGAGATTACAATGAGCAGTTCTTC
>NA|TRBV12-3/TRBV12-4|NA|TRBJ2-5
CASSKYQETQYF
TGTGCCAGCAGCAAGTACCAAGAGACCCAGTACTTC
>NA|TRBV9|NA|TRBJ2-1
CASSVVGDSYNEQFF
TGTGCCAGCAGCGTAGTTGGCGACTCCTACAATGAGCAGTTCTTC
>NA|TRBV11-2|TRBD2|TRBJ2-7
CASSSWEGLWQYF
TGTGCCAGCAGCTCTTGGGAGGGGTTGTGGCAGTACTTC
>NA|TRBV30|TRBD1|TRBJ1-4
CAWNRGDEKLFF
TGTGCCTGGAACAGGGGAGATGAAAAACTGTTTTTT
>NA|TRBV4-1|NA|TRBJ2-1
CASSQGVTYEQFF
TGCGCCAGCAGCCAAGGGGTAACGTATGAGCAGTTCTTC
>NA|TRBV13|NA|TRBJ1-2
CASSLIAGSYGYTF
TGTGCCAGCAGCTTAATCGCAGGCAGCTATGGCTACACCTTC
>NA|TRBV19|NA|TRBJ1-1
CASSIRQARAEAFF
TGTGCCAGTAGTATAAGACAGGCAAGGGCTGAAGCTTTCTTT
>NA|TRBV19|TRBD2|TRBJ2-1
CASSIWVREVSYNEQFF
TGTGCCAGTAGTATTTGGGTGCGGGAGGTCTCCTACAATGAGCAGTTCTTC
>once|TRBV25-1|NA|TRBJ2-7
CASSDGEPYEQYF
TGTGCCAGCAGTGACGGAGAGCCCTACGAGCAGTACTTC
>once|TRBV6-5|TRBD1|TRBJ2-7
CASSYSNRGRIYEQYF
TGTGCCAGCAGTTACTCGAATAGGGGGCGCATCTACGAGCAGTACTTC
>NA|TRBV15|NA|TRBJ1-1
CATSRDREESTEAFF
TGTGCCACCAGCAGAGATCGGGAGGAATCCACTGAAGCTTTCTTT
>NA|TRBV5-1|TRBD2|TRBJ2-5
CASSLVLAGGQETQYF
TGCGCCAGCAGCTTGGTTCTAGCGGGAGGGCAAGAGACCCAGTACTTC
>NA|TRBV7-2|NA|TRBJ2-1
CASSFIAEGNEQFF
TGTGCCAGCAGCTTTATTGCGGAGGGCAATGAGCAGTTCTTC
>NA|TRBV27|NA|TRBJ2-3
CASSLRQPTTDTQYF
TGTGCCAGCAGTTTGCGTCAGCCCACCACAGATACGCAGTATTTT
>NA|TRBV5-6|NA|TRBJ2-7
CASSLAGANYEQYF
TGTGCCAGCAGCTTGGCGGGGGCTAACTACGAGCAGTACTTC
>NA|TRBV12-3/TRBV12-4|NA|TRBJ1-5
CASSQTVREPQHF
TGTGCCAGCAGCCAGACAGTTCGTGAGCCCCAGCATTTT
>few|TRBV12-3/TRBV12-4|NA|TRBJ1-2
CASSLISGEGYTF
TGTGCCAGCAGTTTGATTTCCGGGGAGGGCTACACCTTC
>NA|TRBV6-6|NA|TRBJ2-7
CASSYSPQGDEQYF
TGTGCCAGCAGTTACTCCCCTCAGGGTGACGAGCAGTACTTC
>NA|TRBV19|NA|TRBJ1-1
CASSRTDTEAFF
TGTGCCAGTAGTCGCACAGACACTGAAGCTTTCTTT
>NA|TRBV5-6|TRBD1|TRBJ1-1
CASSLEQGEPYTEAFF
TGTGCCAGCAGCTTGGAACAGGGGGAGCCCTACACTGAAGCTTTCTTT
>once|TRBV11-2|NA|TRBJ2-7
CASSFGSPFPSYEQYF
TGTGCCAGCAGCTTTGGGTCGCCGTTCCCCTCCTACGAGCAGTACTTC
>NA|TRBV6-1|TRBD2|TRBJ2-3
CASSELTSGRMGRVDTQYF
TGTGCCAGCAGTGAACTGACTAGCGGGAGAATGGGGCGCGTAGATACGCAGTATTTT
>NA|TRBV19|TRBD2|TRBJ2-1
CASSVAGGVLGEQFF
TGTGCCAGTAGTGTAGCGGGAGGGGTATTAGGTGAGCAGTTCTTC